This TCR beta chain originates from a study of graft-versus-host responses after intestinal transplantation. Looking at the study overall: Grafts were multivisceral, liver-intestinal, or isolated intestinal. Tacrolimus plus steroids were given to all recipients for approximately 3 years, preceded by anti-thymocyte globulin induction.

Produced via immunoSEQ multiplex PCR; TCRdb's table is partial and in-frame only. The data show tens of thousands of clones, with under 95% seen just once and 6% held by the top ten. On this clone: Its antigen is as yet unknown.

Regarding the study as a whole: Early HvG declines after transplant were associated with peak circulating GvH clone levels.

Trimming took off 5 bases at V and 2 bases at J, with 6 bases between the two ends. Germline V gene lookup returns CDR1 LNHDA and CDR2 SQIVND (reference sequence). The CDR3 runs 13 residues. Sequenced here: unstimulated CD8+ T cells sorted from spleen or lymph node cells, sampled before intestinal transplant. This chain joins TRBV19 and TRBJ1-4; no definite D call. The TCR was taken from a human donor who received an intestinal transplant. As DNA, the CDR3 is TGTGCCAGTAGTTGGGAGACTAATGAAAAACTGTTTTTT. Translating it yields CASSWETNEKLFF.